The 10 T cell receptor beta chains below were found in one sample sequenced in a study of cytomegalovirus exposure and HLA in healthy donors. Primers: 60 Vbeta forward and 13 Jbeta reverse. Using immunoSEQ multiplex PCR, the repertoire was profiled, and TCRdb retains in-frame clones only, with some absent. The profile covers about 190,000 clones, with about 90% appearing a single time and about 1.2% taken by the ten largest. The sequenced sample consisted of PBMCs. All receptors derive from a young man in good health and CMV-seronegative.

The gene calls are TRBV27 and TRBJ2-5; a possible D gene is TRBD1 (5 bases). The V end was cut by 6 bases, the J end by 5 bases, with 10 bases between. The CDR3 extends over 12 amino acids. Germline lookup yields CDR1 MNHEY and CDR2 SMNVEV (reference sequence). The chain's CDR3 is CASRTGFETQYF. CDR3 coding DNA: TGTGCCAGCAGAACAGGATTCGAGACCCAGTACTTC.

J is TRBJ1-5 and V is TRBV29-1; D uncertain. Trimming left V 4 bases short and J 5 bases short, with 9 bases between. This CDR3 spans 12 amino acids. Per germline, CDR1 SQVTM and CDR2 ANQGSEA. Here the CDR3 reads CSVVEGHQPQHF. Here the CDR3 DNA reads TGCAGCGTTGTGGAGGGTCATCAGCCCCAGCATTTT.

The chain carries TRBV13 and TRBJ1-1; weak D call: TRBD1 (6 bases). Trimming cost V 5 bases and J 1 base, with 11 bases left between them. CDR3 length: 14 residues. The germline V gene has CDR1 PRHDT and CDR2 FYEKMQ (reference sequence). The chain's CDR3 is CASSPRTANTEAFF. CDR3 in DNA: TGTGCCAGCAGCCCTCGGACAGCGAACACTGAAGCTTTCTTT.

This clone was found a few times. This rearrangement joins TRBV28 to TRBJ2-5, with D maybe TRBD2 (5 bases). V was trimmed by 6 bases and J by 4 bases, leaving 9 bases between them. The germline gives CDR1 MDHEN, CDR2 SYDVKM. There are 12 residues in the CDR3. CDR3 bases: TGTGCCAGCAGCCCCGGGATAGAGACCCAGTACTTC. Its translation: CASSPGIETQYF.

This chain joins TRBV19 and TRBJ1-1; 7 nucleotides line up with TRBD1. Germline loops: CDR1 LNHDA, CDR2 SQIVND (reference sequence). V gave up 5 bases and J gave up 1 base; unmatched junction bases: 7. This CDR3 has 15 residues. The CDR3 here is CASSPDRAENTEAFF. DNA of the CDR3: TGTGCCAGTAGTCCCGACAGGGCGGAGAACACTGAAGCTTTCTTT.

This sequence joins TRBV29-1 and TRBJ2-7, with D possibly being TRBD2 (6 bases). The V end was cut by 3 bases, the J end by 3 bases, with 15 bases between. The V gene's germline CDR1 is SQVTM and CDR2 ANQGSEA. This CDR3 spans 14 amino acids. The CDR3 is CSVEGGGFGYEQYF. The CDR3 region has the DNA TGCAGCGTTGAGGGCGGAGGGTTCGGCTACGAGCAGTACTTC.

Only one count was recorded for this clone. J is TRBJ2-5 and V is TRBV5-4, with 9 bases matching TRBD2. Germline V gene lookup returns CDR1 SGHNT and CDR2 YYREEE (reference sequence). CDR3 length equals 16 residues. The trim removed 3 bases at V and 5 bases at J, leaving 11 bases unmatched. The CDR3 bases are TGTGCCAGCAGCTCGGCTAGCGGGATCCCTCGTGAGACCCAGTACTTC. Its translation is CASSSASGIPRETQYF.

Of note for this clone: Other DNA sequences of this sample code for an identical CDR3. The V gene is TRBV18, the J gene TRBJ2-7; TRBD1 is a possible D gene (5 bases). There are 13 residues in the CDR3. Trimming shortened V by 3 bases and J by 7 bases, and 13 bases separated the two germline ends. Germline CDR1 reads KGHSH; CDR2 reads LQKENI. CDR3 loop: CASSPLGQGEQYF. The CDR3 DNA reads TGTGCCAGCTCACCTCTAGGGCAGGGTGAGCAGTACTTC.

V and J are TRBV2 and TRBJ1-2; 7 nucleotides line up with TRBD1. From germline, CDR1 is SNHLY and CDR2 FYNNEI. The CDR3 is 15 amino acids. V was pared by 1 base and J by 4 bases, with 6 bases of the junction left unmatched. The CDR3 DNA follows: TGTGCCAGCAGTGAAGACAGGGGCCCTAGCTATGGCTACACCTTC. Translating it yields CASSEDRGPSYGYTF.

The chain is built from TRBV6-5 and TRBJ1-2, with 7 bases aligning to TRBD1. The length of the CDR3 is 13 residues. V gave up 5 bases and J gave up 4 bases; unmatched junction bases: 4. The germline V gene encodes CDR1 MNHEY and CDR2 SVGAGI. Here the CDR3 reads CASSQGQLYGYTF. DNA for the CDR3: TGTGCCAGCAGTCAGGGACAGCTCTATGGCTACACCTTC.